These 24 T cell receptor beta chains were sequenced from one sample in a study of T cell responses to AZD1222 COVID-19 vaccine. Assay: immunoSEQ multiplex PCR; the TCRdb copy retains only in-frame clones and omits some. The repertoire has some 40,000 clones, 80% of them found once; the top ten carry less than 25%. Sample: peripheral blood, taken 28 days after the second dose of the MenACWY control vaccine. These receptors were taken from an adult who received the MenACWY meningococcal vaccine as a control.

This clone was observed a few times. The chain recombines TRBV10-2 with TRBJ1-1; no clear D gene. V was pared by 4 bases and J by 4 bases, with 10 bases between. Per germline, CDR1 WSHSY and CDR2 SAAADI. The CDR3 totals 13 residues. The CDR3 DNA reads as TGCGCCAGCAGTGTCGGGGAGGCCACTGAAGCTTTCTTT. This translates into CASSVGEATEAFF.

The chain joins TRBV5-1 to TRBJ1-5, with D possibly being TRBD1 (6 bases). CDR1 is SGHRS and CDR2 is YFSETQ in the germline V gene. Deletions cut 0 bases from V and 7 bases from J, with 11 bases between. This CDR3 is 14 amino acids long. The CDR3: CASSLGGPGQPQHF. In DNA, the CDR3 is TGCGCCAGCAGCTTGGGGGGGCCGGGGCAGCCCCAGCATTTT.

This chain links TRBV24-1 with TRBJ1-2, with D perhaps TRBD1 (6 bases). This CDR3 contains 15 residues. Per the germline V gene, CDR1 is KGHDR and CDR2 is SFDVKD. The V end was cut by 3 bases, the J end by 5 bases, with 15 bases between. This CDR3 is CATSDSRGRRYGYTF. As DNA, the CDR3 is TGTGCCACCAGTGATAGCAGGGGAAGAAGATATGGCTACACCTTC.

The chain combines TRBV27 with TRBJ1-6; possibly TRBD1 for D (6 bases). There are 14 residues in the CDR3. The V end lost 7 bases, the J end lost 3 bases, and 10 bases lay between the germline ends. Germline loops: CDR1 MNHEY, CDR2 SMNVEV (reference sequence). The CDR3 coding sequence is TGTGCCAGCACCCAGGGGTTCTATAATTCACCCCTCCACTTT. Translated, it gives CASTQGFYNSPLHF.

The CDR3 DNA follows: TGTGCCACCAGCAGAGAATGGGGGAACACTGAAGCTTTCTTT. Amino acid sequence: CATSREWGNTEAFF. V gene TRBV15 combines with J gene TRBJ1-1; D unresolved. The ends were cut back, 0 bases at V and 1 base at J, with 6 bases in the middle. The germline CDR1 and CDR2 sequences are LNHNV and YYDKDF (reference sequence). CDR3 length: 14 residues.

This clone has just one count. The chain links TRBV6-1 to TRBJ1-3; 9 bases line up with TRBD1. The germline V gene has CDR1 MNHNS and CDR2 SASEGT. The CDR3 covers 17 residues. Trimming took 3 bases from V and 4 from J; bases not matched to a gene: 10. CDR3 protein: CASSETGTGFSGNTIYF. CDR3 nucleotides: TGTGCCAGCAGTGAGACCGGGACAGGGTTTTCCGGAAACACCATATATTTT.

The V and J genes are TRBV19 and TRBJ1-3; TRBD1 agrees at 8 bases. Germline CDR1 is LNHDA and CDR2 is SQIVND (reference sequence). The CDR3 is 14 residues long. V dropped 9 bases and J dropped 0; count of bases not matched to a gene: 4. CDR3 region: CARGDRTSGNTIYF. CDR3 sequence (DNA): TGTGCCAGGGGGGACAGGACCTCTGGAAACACCATATATTTT.

This rearrangement joins TRBV2 to TRBJ1-5, with TRBD1 as a possible D gene (5 bases). Trimming left V 6 bases short and J 3 bases short, with 12 bases between. The CDR3 totals 14 residues. Germline-derived CDR1 and CDR2 are SNHLY and FYNNEI. The CDR3: CASRDTGTNQPQHF. CDR3 in DNA: TGTGCCAGCAGGGACACAGGAACCAATCAGCCCCAGCATTTT.

The V and J genes are TRBV7-9 and TRBJ1-2, with D possibly being TRBD1 (5 bases). V was trimmed by 10 bases and J by 2 bases, leaving 14 bases between them. Germline V CDR1 and CDR2: SEHNR, FQNEAQ (reference sequence). This CDR3 contains 13 residues. CDR3 coding DNA: TGTGCCACACAGGAGGGACTCAACTATGGCTACACCTTC. It translates to CATQEGLNYGYTF. The entire variable domain, with the rest obtained from reference TRBV7-9 and TRBJ1-2, is as follows: DTGVSQNPRHKITKRGQNVTFRCDPISEHNRLYWYRQTLGQGPEFLTYFQNEAQLEKSRLLSDRFSAERPKGSFSTLEIQRTEQGDSAMYLCATQEGLNYGYTFGSGTRLTVV.

This chain links TRBV6-5 with TRBJ2-2; D gene uncertain. The CDR3 extends over 13 amino acids. Trimming removed 3 bases from V and 7 bases from J, with 9 bases in between. Germline-derived CDR1 and CDR2 are MNHEY and SVGAGI. Here the CDR3 reads CASSYDHGGELFF. The CDR3 DNA sequence: TGTGCCAGCAGTTATGATCACGGCGGGGAGCTGTTTTTT.

The chain joins TRBV28 to TRBJ1-5; tentatively, D is TRBD1 (5 bases). Germline V lookup: CDR1 MDHEN, CDR2 SYDVKM. The germline V and J ends were trimmed by 2 bases and 4 bases, with 12 bases remaining between them. The CDR3 is 15 residues long. The CDR3 loop reads CASSLGTLINQPQHF. Written as DNA, the CDR3 is TGTGCCAGCAGTTTAGGGACCCTTATAAATCAGCCCCAGCATTTT.

V gene TRBV7-2 combines with J gene TRBJ1-1; maybe TRBD1 (5 bases). The length of the CDR3 is 13 residues. Per germline, CDR1 SGHTA and CDR2 FQGNSA. V lost 4 bases and J 3 bases, leaving 9 bases between the germline ends. Here the CDR3 DNA reads TGTGCCAGCAGCTCTCAGGGTTACACTGAAGCTTTCTTT. As protein: CASSSQGYTEAFF.

In this sample, this clone turned up a few times. V gene TRBV7-8 combines with J gene TRBJ1-1, with 10 bases aligning to TRBD1. Trimming took 5 bases from V and 12 from J; bases not matched to a gene: 6. CDR1 is SGHVS, CDR2 FQNEAQ, per germline. This CDR3 spans 12 amino acids. In DNA form, the CDR3 reads TGTGCCAGCAGCCCGCGACAGGGGGCGTCTTTCTTT. It yields the protein CASSPRQGASFF.

This clone was detected a few times. The chain uses TRBV5-1 and TRBJ2-7, with 7 nucleotides matching TRBD1. CDR1 is SGHRS, CDR2 YFSETQ, per germline. The CDR3 runs to 14 residues. Trimming took 3 bases from V and 7 from J; bases not matched to a gene: 10. CDR3 bases: TGCGCCAGCAGCTGGGCAGGGGGTATGTCAGAGCAGTACTTC. Its protein product is CASSWAGGMSEQYF.

This rearrangement joins TRBV2 to TRBJ2-7, with 9 bases aligning to TRBD1. The trim removed 7 bases at V and 2 bases at J, leaving 9 bases unmatched. This CDR3 has 15 residues. Per germline, CDR1 SNHLY and CDR2 FYNNEI. CDR3 coding DNA: TGTGCCAGCACGCCGGACAGGGGCTTTACCTACGAGCAGTACTTC. As protein: CASTPDRGFTYEQYF.

This clone occurred a few times. This rearrangement joins TRBV12-3 or TRBV12-4 to TRBJ1-4, with D unclear. This CDR3 has 11 amino acids. The V end was cut by 5 bases, the J end by 16 bases, with 14 bases between. CDR3 loop: CASSLGGSPFF. CDR3 DNA sequence: TGTGCCAGCAGTCTTGGCGGAAGCCCGTTTTTT.

Only one count was recorded for this clone. The genes are TRBV7-8 and TRBJ1-1, with D perhaps matching TRBD1 (5 bases). The V end was cut by 2 bases, the J end by 11 bases, with 18 bases between. Germline CDR1 reads SGHVS; CDR2 reads FQNEAQ. The CDR3 is made up of 14 amino acids. For the CDR3, the DNA is TGTGCCAGCAGCTTACAGGGCCGGAACGAGTATGCTTTCTTT. It specifies CASSLQGRNEYAFF.

This clone came up a few times. The chain joins TRBV4-2 to TRBJ2-7; 7 positions agree with TRBD2. The V segment lost 2 bases and the J segment 4 bases; nucleotides outside the gene matches: 8. There are 15 residues in the CDR3. Germline V gene lookup returns CDR1 LGHNA and CDR2 YNFKEQ. The CDR3 region is CASSQRAGSTYEQYF. The DNA for the CDR3 is TGTGCCAGCAGCCAACGAGCGGGATCAACTTACGAGCAGTACTTC.

The chain couples TRBV4-1 to TRBJ1-5; no reliable D call. V was shortened by 0 bases and J by 7 bases, with 7 bases between the two germline ends. This CDR3 contains 13 residues. CDR1 and CDR2 from the germline V gene are MGHRA and YSYEKL. The CDR3 sequence is CASSQDHDQPQHF. The CDR3 DNA follows: TGCGCCAGCAGCCAAGATCATGACCAGCCCCAGCATTTT.

J is TRBJ2-4 and V is TRBV28; D uncertain. With 8 bases removed from V and 0 bases from J, the gap between germline ends came to 20 bases. Germline CDR1 MDHEN, CDR2 SYDVKM. CDR3 length equals 17 residues. The CDR3: CASGSPRTRLAKNIQYF. CDR3 in DNA: TGTGCCAGCGGCTCCCCACGAACCAGGCTAGCCAAAAACATTCAGTACTTC.

The chain couples TRBV29-1 to TRBJ1-1; 9 bases align to TRBD1. The J segment lost 3 bases and the V segment lost 6 bases, leaving 8 bases of the junction unmatched. This CDR3 has 14 residues. Germline values: CDR1 SQVTM, CDR2 ANQGSEA. For the CDR3, the DNA is TGCAGCGTCGCGTCCGGGACAGGGCACACTGAAGCTTTCTTT. Its translation is CSVASGTGHTEAFF.

The chain joins TRBV5-1 to TRBJ1-1; 7 nucleotides agree with TRBD1. Trimming at V came to 4 bases and at J to 1 base, leaving 7 bases not matched to a gene. Germline CDR1 is SGHRS and CDR2 is YFSETQ. CDR3 length: 15 residues. CDR3 in amino acids: CASSAPTGTNTEAFF. The CDR3 DNA follows: TGCGCCAGCAGCGCACCGACAGGGACGAACACTGAAGCTTTCTTT.

The gene calls are TRBV12-3 or TRBV12-4 and TRBJ1-1, with D unclear. This CDR3 is built from 12 residues. V shed 8 bases and J shed 3 bases, with 10 bases lying between them. CDR3 protein: CASCIGDTEAFF. The CDR3 DNA is TGTGCCAGCTGCATAGGTGACACTGAAGCTTTCTTT.

The chain recombines TRBV28 with TRBJ1-1; D is uncertain. The CDR3 runs 16 residues. CDR1 is MDHEN, CDR2 SYDVKM, per germline. V lost 1 base, J lost 4 bases, and 16 bases lay in between. CDR3 nucleotides: TGTGCCAGCAGTTTATTCCAAGTCCCGCGGGCCACTGAAGCTTTCTTT. It translates to CASSLFQVPRATEAFF.